This entry lists 4 T cell receptor beta chains sequenced from one sample in a study of early T cells in non-severe SARS-CoV-2 infection. TCRdb recomputed calls from the 5' RACE reads with MiXCR, one row per CDR3 protein. The sample holds tens of thousands of distinct CDR3 sequences, around 6.5% seen once. Sequencing used whole blood, obtained at baseline. Every receptor here comes from an adult who was a healthcare worker with PCR-confirmed SARS-CoV-2 infection or an uninfected control (not recorded which).

On this clonotype: A read error may be the cause here, since a much bigger clone is one base away. The chain joins TRBV27 to TRBJ2-7; perhaps TRBD2 as D (6 bases). The CDR3 consists of 16 residues. Trimming removed 2 bases from V and 3 bases from J, with 17 bases in between. Germline CDR1 and CDR2: MNHEY and SMNVEV (reference sequence). For the CDR3, the DNA is TGTGCCAGCAGTTTACTATTTCGGGGGAAACACTACGAGCAGTACTTC. Translating gives CASSLLFRGKHYEQYF.

This clonotype has just a few counts. The chain joins TRBV20-1 to TRBJ1-5; a weak D match, TRBD1 (5 bases). Deletions cut 4 bases from V and 2 bases from J, with 12 bases between. This CDR3 has 14 residues. Germline CDR1 reads DFQATT; CDR2 reads SNEGSKA (reference sequence). The CDR3 nucleotides read TGCAGTGCTATGCAGGGTTCCGGCAATCAGCCCCAGCATTTT. Protein product: CSAMQGSGNQPQHF.

This clonotype was seen a handful of times. This chain joins TRBV24-1 and TRBJ2-7; 7 bases agree with TRBD1. The V segment lost 3 bases and the J segment 10 bases; nucleotides outside the gene matches: 11. Germline CDR1 is KGHDR and CDR2 is SFDVKD. The CDR3 totals 14 residues. The CDR3 nucleotides read TGTGCCACCAGTGATCCGTGGCAAACAGGGGAACAGTACTTC. This gives the protein CATSDPWQTGEQYF.

This clonotype was found a few times. The genes are TRBV6-2 or TRBV6-3 and TRBJ1-2; TRBD1 might be the D (5 bases). This CDR3 is 15 amino acids long. Trimming left V 6 bases short and J 5 bases short, with 19 bases between. CDR1 is MNHEY, CDR2 SVGEGT, per germline. The CDR3 nucleotides read TGTGCCAGCAGCGGGACCGCCGTCGATCTATATGGCTACACCTTC. Protein: CASSGTAVDLYGYTF.